Listed below are T cell receptor beta chains from one sample, sequenced in a study of long-term antiretroviral therapy in people with HIV. Data came from immunoSEQ multiplex PCR; TCRdb stores just in-frame clones and leaves some out. Of some 31,000 clones in the sample, roughly 98% were seen once. The input for sequencing was unsorted PBMCs, taken 7.6 years after starting antiretroviral therapy. The source of these receptors is a man aged 30 to 45 with HIV. The CDR3 runs from the conserved cysteine through the conserved F or W. A D gene is named only where the DNA matches it firmly. Clone size is shown for a subset of rows, as once, few, many or a class of expanded clone.

cdr3_nt cdr3_aa j_call v_call d_call clone_size
TGTGCCAGCAGCTTTAGTCCGAACTCTGGAAACACCATATATTTT CASSFSPNSGNTIYF TRBJ1-3 TRBV5-6 NA NA
TGTGCCAGCAGCGTCGGGGGGCAGCCCCAGCATTTT CASSVGGQPQHF TRBJ1-5 TRBV7-2 NA NA
TGTGCCAGCAGCCGGGGACAGTTGAACACTGAAGCTTTCTTT CASSRGQLNTEAFF TRBJ1-1 TRBV14 TRBD1 NA
TGTGCCAGCAGCTTGTTGGCCCGGGAGCAGTACTTC CASSLLAREQYF TRBJ2-7 TRBV5-6 NA NA
TGCAGCGTTGTCACCCTCAGGATGGGGGACGAGATCACTGAAGCTTTCTTT CSVVTLRMGDEITEAFF TRBJ1-1 TRBV29-1 NA NA
TGTGCCACCAGCATAGGTTACGACAGGGGCGAGCTGTTTTTT CATSIGYDRGELFF TRBJ2-2 TRBV15 TRBD1 NA
TGCGCCAGCAGCAAGACAGTGAACACTGAAGCTTTCTTT CASSKTVNTEAFF TRBJ1-1 TRBV4-3 NA NA
TGCAGCGTAGCGGGAGCCCATTCCTACGAGCAGTACTTC CSVAGAHSYEQYF TRBJ2-7 TRBV29-1 TRBD2 once
TGTGCCAGCAGTCTACAGGGGGGCTACACCTTC CASSLQGGYTF TRBJ1-2 TRBV5-4 TRBD1 NA
TGTGCCAGCAGTTTCCGCAGGGGGGGCACTGAAGCTTTCTTT CASSFRRGGTEAFF TRBJ1-1 TRBV27 TRBD1 NA
TGTGCCAGCAGCGTAGCGGGGAAACCCTACGAGCAGTACTTC CASSVAGKPYEQYF TRBJ2-7 TRBV9 NA NA
TGTGCCAGCAGTGGGGGGGGCCCCCTTGCAGCTTTCTTT CASSGGGPLAAFF TRBJ1-1 TRBV25-1 NA NA
TGTGCCAGCAGCGGGGGTTGGGCCGGGGAGCTGTTTTTT CASSGGWAGELFF TRBJ2-2 TRBV6-5 NA NA
TGTGCCAGCAGCTTAGTGAACAGGGGTGAAGCTTTCTTT CASSLVNRGEAFF TRBJ1-1 TRBV7-9 TRBD1 NA
TGTGCCAGCAGCTTAGACAGATCCTACGAGCAGTACTTC CASSLDRSYEQYF TRBJ2-7 TRBV11-2 NA once
TGTGCCAGCAGCTTAGTATATGGCTACACCTTC CASSLVYGYTF TRBJ1-2 TRBV7-2 NA NA
TGTGCCATCAGTGAGTCGATGTCCTACGAGCAGTACTTC CAISESMSYEQYF TRBJ2-7 TRBV10-3 NA NA
TGTGCCAGCAGACACAAGGGGACTGGGAATTCACCCCTCCACTTT CASRHKGTGNSPLHF TRBJ1-6 TRBV6-5 NA NA
TGTGCCAGCTCACCAATGAGGGGGCAGGGGAATGAGCAGTTCTTC CASSPMRGQGNEQFF TRBJ2-1 TRBV18 TRBD1 NA
TGTGCCAGCAGCGATACAGGGGTAAAACTGTTTTTT CASSDTGVKLFF TRBJ1-4 TRBV6-5 TRBD1 NA
TGTGCCAGCAGCCAAGAAGAAGATGGCTACACCTTC CASSQEEDGYTF TRBJ1-2 TRBV14 NA NA
TGTGCCGTCCCGGAACGGGGCTACACCTTC CAVPERGYTF TRBJ1-2 TRBV13 NA NA
TGCGCCAGCAGAGAAGGGGACATGGGCACAGATACGCAGTATTTT CASREGDMGTDTQYF TRBJ2-3 TRBV5-1 NA NA
TGCAGCGTTGAAAAGGGGACGTTGAACACTGAAGCTTTCTTT CSVEKGTLNTEAFF TRBJ1-1 TRBV29-1 NA NA
TGTGCCAGTAGTATTAGTCCATATCAGCCCCAGCATTTT CASSISPYQPQHF TRBJ1-5 TRBV19 NA NA
TGTGCCAGCAGCAACCGGGACAGGGAGGGTGATGAGCAGTTCTTC CASSNRDREGDEQFF TRBJ2-1 TRBV21-1 NA once
TGTGCCAGCAGCTTAGACACCGGGGAGCTGTTTTTT CASSLDTGELFF TRBJ2-2 TRBV11-2 NA NA
TGTGCCAGTACCGCCTGGGGGCTCAATGAGCAGTTCTTC CASTAWGLNEQFF TRBJ2-1 TRBV19 NA NA
TGTGCCTCAACTTTAGACGGTAACACTGAAGCTTTCTTT CASTLDGNTEAFF TRBJ1-1 TRBV2 NA NA
TGTGCCAGCAGCTTACTAGCGGGGCTCACAGATACGCAGTATTTT CASSLLAGLTDTQYF TRBJ2-3 TRBV7-8 TRBD2 NA
TGTGCCATCAGTGAGTCATACCGGACAGCTTCGGCCTACGAGCAGTACTTC CAISESYRTASAYEQYF TRBJ2-7 TRBV10-3 NA NA